These T cell receptor beta chains were read from a single sample in a study of prognosis after radiotherapy for stage I lung cancer. TCRdb reprocessed the multiplex PCR reads with MiXCR, giving one entry per CDR3 protein. Seen here are 30,000 to 40,000 distinct CDR3 sequences, about 34% observed once, and the top ten hold about 15%. The sample here was PBMCs, taken before or after stereotactic body radiation therapy (not recorded which). These receptors came from a donor of 50 years or more with non-small cell lung cancer. CDR3s include the opening cysteine and the closing phenylalanine or tryptophan. A D gene is named only where the DNA matches it firmly. Rows may omit the clone size; those that give it use once, few, many or a size class.

abundance,j_gene,d_gene,v_gene,CDR3nt,CDR3aa
many,TRBJ2-2,TRBD1,TRBV2,TGTGCCAGTTATAGGACAGGCTACACCGGGGAGCTGTTTTTT,CASYRTGYTGELFF
.,TRBJ2-2,.,TRBV5-1,TGCGCCAGCAGCTTGTTAACTTCCCAGAACACCGGGGAGCTGTTTTTT,CASSLLTSQNTGELFF
once,TRBJ2-7,.,TRBV28,TGTGCCAGCAGTGCCCCCCGGGTACCCTCCGACGAGCATTACTTC,CASSAPRVPSDEHYF
many,TRBJ2-7,TRBD2,TRBV6-1,TGTGCCAGCAGCCTGGCGGGGGGACTAGCGATCTACGAGCAGTACTTC,CASSLAGGLAIYEQYF
.,TRBJ2-7,.,TRBV19,TGTGCCAGTAGTGCCCTCCGTTACACCTACGAGCAGTACTTC,CASSALRYTYEQYF
many,TRBJ1-2,.,TRBV18,TGTGCCAGCTCACCACCTGGGGCGCTGGACTATGGCTACACCTTC,CASSPPGALDYGYTF
many,TRBJ1-3,TRBD1,TRBV5-1,TGCGCCAGCAGCCCTTCGACAGGGAGCTCTGGAAACACCATATATTTT,CASSPSTGSSGNTIYF
many,TRBJ2-5,.,TRBV30,TGTGCCTGGAACCGACAGGCCCAAGAGACCCAGTACTTC,CAWNRQAQETQYF
many,TRBJ2-1,TRBD1,TRBV9,TGTGCCAGCAGCGTAGCAAGTTTGACAGGGGGGGCCAATGAGCAGTTCTTC,CASSVASLTGGANEQFF
many,TRBJ2-2,TRBD2,TRBV7-9,TGTGCCAGCAGTCTAGCGGGAGGGTCCGGGGAGCTGTTTTTT,CASSLAGGSGELFF
many,TRBJ1-1,.,TRBV6-5,TGTGCCAGCAGTTACCGTGGGCAGTCGAACACTGAAGCTTTCTTT,CASSYRGQSNTEAFF
.,TRBJ2-7,TRBD1,TRBV5-1,TGCGCCAGCAGGGGACAGGGGCTCTCCTACGAGCAGTACTTC,CASRGQGLSYEQYF
many,TRBJ1-4,.,TRBV7-2,TGTGCCAGCAGCAGACAGATAACTAATGAAAAACTGTTTTTT,CASSRQITNEKLFF
many,TRBJ2-7,.,TRBV11-3,TGTGCCAGCAGCTTTATAGGGGGAGACTACGAGCAGTACTTC,CASSFIGGDYEQYF
many,TRBJ2-3,.,TRBV5-1,TGCGCCAGCAGCTTGGGGCGGGACACAGATACGCAGTATTTT,CASSLGRDTDTQYF
medium-sized,TRBJ1-6,.,TRBV20-1,TGCAGTGCTAGTCCGGGTTTCCCTTCTTCACCCCTCCACTTT,CSASPGFPSSPLHF
many,TRBJ1-5,.,TRBV2,TGTGCCAGCAGTGAAGCTGGGGGGGCAAATCAGCCCCAGCATTTT,CASSEAGGANQPQHF
many,TRBJ2-2,TRBD2,TRBV20-1,TGCAGTGCGACCTCATTGAGCGGGGGGGCACGCGCCACCGGGGAGCTGTTTTTT,CSATSLSGGARATGELFF
.,TRBJ2-7,.,TRBV6-5,TGTGCCAGCAGTTACTCGAGCGGAATCTACCCCTACGAGCAGTACTTC,CASSYSSGIYPYEQYF
many,TRBJ2-3,.,TRBV5-4,TGTGCCAGCAGCCCATACATCACAGATACGCAGTATTTT,CASSPYITDTQYF
many,TRBJ2-7,TRBD2,TRBV30,TGTGCCTGCAGCTTAGCGGGAGCTTCCCTCGAGCAGTACTTC,CACSLAGASLEQYF
many,TRBJ2-3,.,TRBV5-6,TGTGCCAGCAGCTTGCTCGTCTTAGACTTACGGTATTTT,CASSLLVLDLRYF
many,TRBJ2-5,TRBD2,TRBV5-1,TGCGCCAGCAGGGACCCCGGGGGGGTGGAGACCCAGTACTTC,CASRDPGGVETQYF
.,TRBJ2-2,TRBD2,TRBV6-2/TRBV6-3,TGTGCCAGCAGTGGGACTAGCGGGAGCGTCACCGGGGAGCTGTTTTTT,CASSGTSGSVTGELFF
.,TRBJ2-2,.,TRBV4-1,TGCGCCAGCAGCCAAGGTTTCGGGATATTCATCACCGGGGAGCTGTTTTTT,CASSQGFGIFITGELFF
.,TRBJ2-7,TRBD2,TRBV18,TGTGCCAGCTCAGCGGGGGGGAATTTGGGGCAGTACTTC,CASSAGGNLGQYF
many,TRBJ1-2,.,TRBV29-1,TGCAGCGCCGGGACCTCGGGCTACACCTTC,CSAGTSGYTF
.,TRBJ2-2,.,TRBV6-5,TGTGCCAGCAGTTACCTCGCCGGGGAGCTGTTTTTT,CASSYLAGELFF
many,TRBJ2-1,TRBD2,TRBV5-1,TGCGCCAGCAGCTTGGTCTCTAGCGGGAGGTATGAGCAGTTCTTC,CASSLVSSGRYEQFF
many,TRBJ1-2,.,TRBV2,TGTGCCAGCAGTGAAGCACTACCCTGGGGCCCGGCCGCCTTC,CASSEALPWGPAAF
many,TRBJ2-7,TRBD1,TRBV5-4,TGTGCCAGCAGCTTGGGAGGGACAGGGGGGGTCGAGCAGTACTTC,CASSLGGTGGVEQYF
.,TRBJ2-1,.,TRBV12-3/TRBV12-4,TGTGCCAGCAGAGTGTCCGGCTCCTACAATGAGCAGTTCTTC,CASRVSGSYNEQFF
many,TRBJ1-1,.,TRBV30,TGTGCCTGGAGTATGGGGGTTAGGCGACGGACTGAAGCTTTCTTT,CAWSMGVRRRTEAFF
many,TRBJ2-1,.,TRBV5-1,TGCGCCAGCAGTGTAACGCTCGATGAGCAGTTCTTC,CASSVTLDEQFF
.,TRBJ2-7,TRBD1,TRBV7-6,TGTGCCAGCAGCTCGGGACAGGACTACGAGCAGTACTTC,CASSSGQDYEQYF
many,TRBJ2-3,.,TRBV27,TGTGCCAGCAGTTGGGGATATACGCAGTATTTT,CASSWGYTQYF
.,TRBJ1-6,TRBD1,TRBV6-2/TRBV6-3,TGTGACAGCAGAGAGTACAGGGGAAATGATTCACCCATCCACTTT,CDSREYRGNDSPIHF
many,TRBJ1-2,.,TRBV28,TGTGCCAGCAGGCTTGATACAAACTATGGCTACACCTTC,CASRLDTNYGYTF
.,TRBJ2-5,TRBD2,TRBV5-1,TGCGCCAGCAGCTTCGGACTAGCGGAGGTGGAGACCCAGTACTTC,CASSFGLAEVETQYF
many,TRBJ2-3,.,TRBV15,TGTGCCACCAGCAGTTCACGGCAGAAACTTAGCACAGATACGCAGTATTTT,CATSSSRQKLSTDTQYF
many,TRBJ1-4,.,TRBV28,TGTGCCAGCAGACTCCCCATGGGAGGTTCTTCTGAAAAACTGTTTTTT,CASRLPMGGSSEKLFF
many,TRBJ1-1,.,TRBV2,TGTGCCAGCAGTGATTTCACACAGAACACTGAAGCTTTCTTT,CASSDFTQNTEAFF
many,TRBJ1-1,TRBD1,TRBV20-1,TGCAGTGCTAGAAAGACAGGGAAGAACACTGAAGCTTTCTTT,CSARKTGKNTEAFF
medium-sized,TRBJ1-6,.,TRBV6-1,TGTGCCAGCAGTGAGACAGAATTTTCACCCCTCCACTTT,CASSETEFSPLHF
.,TRBJ1-5,.,TRBV29-1,TGCAGCGTTGAATTGGGGGGGGCAAGCAATCAGCCCCAGCATTTT,CSVELGGASNQPQHF
.,TRBJ1-4,TRBD1,TRBV29-1,TGCAGCGTCTTATCCCGGGACAGGGGAGGCAATGAAAAACTGTTTTTT,CSVLSRDRGGNEKLFF
many,TRBJ2-7,.,TRBV11-2,TGTGCCAGCAGCTTAGCGGGAGTCGAGCAGTACTTC,CASSLAGVEQYF